Shown below are 23 T cell receptor beta chains from a single sample sequenced in a study of blood T cell repertoires in COVID-19. The assay was immunoSEQ multiplex PCR, and TCRdb's table has in-frame clones only and misses some. The sample lists around 250,000 clones, 80% to 90% occurring once. Sequenced sample: PBMCs or T cells enriched from blood (not recorded which). Every receptor here comes from a woman aged 45-65 years who had recovered from COVID-19.

This clone was detected only once. V and J are TRBV5-1 and TRBJ2-1; TRBD2 aligns across 7 bases. V lost 4 bases, J lost 1 base, and 5 bases stayed unmatched. CDR1 is SGHRS, CDR2 YFSETQ, per germline. The CDR3 is 15 residues long. Here the CDR3 reads CASSPGLESYNEQFF. Here the CDR3 DNA reads TGCGCCAGCAGCCCCGGACTAGAATCCTACAATGAGCAGTTCTTC.

This rearrangement joins TRBV5-1 to TRBJ2-5; 10 bases line up with TRBD1. Unmatched junction bases numbered 6, after V lost 0 bases and J lost 7 bases. Looked up from germline, CDR1 is SGHRS and CDR2 is YFSETQ. The CDR3 contains 15 residues. DNA for the CDR3: TGCGCCAGCAGCTTGGACCGACAGGGGGCAGGGACCCAGTACTTC. Translating gives CASSLDRQGAGTQYF.

The J gene is TRBJ2-7, the V gene TRBV5-4; 8 nucleotides line up with TRBD2. The ends lost 3 bases at V and 6 bases at J; junction bases unmatched: 5. The germline V gene has CDR1 SGHNT and CDR2 YYREEE (reference sequence). This CDR3 contains 13 residues. CDR3 sequence reads: CASSSREGLEQYF. The CDR3 DNA reads TGTGCCAGCAGCTCTCGGGAGGGCCTCGAGCAGTACTTC. Looking up the rest from reference TRBV5-4 and TRBJ2-7 gives the full variable domain: ETGVTQSPTHLIKTRGQQVTLRCSSQSGHNTVSWYQQALGQGPQFIFQYYREEENGRGNFPPRFSGLQFPNYSSELNVNALELDDSALYLCASSSREGLEQYFGPGTRLTVT.

J is TRBJ1-5 and V is TRBV7-2, with 9 nucleotides matching TRBD1. The CDR3 totals 15 residues. Per the germline V gene, CDR1 is SGHTA and CDR2 is FQGNSA. V was pared by 5 bases and J by 2 bases, with 4 bases of the junction left unmatched. The CDR3 DNA reads as TGTGCCAGCAGCCGGGACAGGGATGGCAATCAGCCCCAGCATTTT. This translates into CASSRDRDGNQPQHF.

The chain has TRBV7-9 and TRBJ1-3; no firm D call. Germline CDR1 reads SEHNR; CDR2 reads FQNEAQ (reference sequence). The CDR3 is 17 amino acids. Deletions cut 4 bases from V and 0 bases from J, with 16 bases between. DNA of the CDR3: TGTGCCAGCAGCTCATGGGAGCTTACAATCTCTGGAAACACCATATATTTT. Its protein product is CASSSWELTISGNTIYF.

The CDR3 sequence: CASSPSLAEETQYF. The CDR3 bases are TGTGCCAGCAGCCCGAGTCTAGCTGAAGAGACCCAGTACTTC. The chain couples TRBV7-2 to TRBJ2-5; TRBD2 might be the D (5 bases). Trimming took off 5 bases at V and 3 bases at J, with 13 bases between the two ends. Germline V gene lookup returns CDR1 SGHTA and CDR2 FQGNSA. The CDR3 extends over 14 amino acids.

The rearrangement joins TRBV10-1 to TRBJ1-1, with D tentatively TRBD1 (6 bases). V lost 11 bases to trimming and J lost 0 bases, with 19 bases between them. The CDR3 runs 15 residues. Germline assignment: CDR1 WNHNN and CDR2 SYGVQD (reference sequence). This CDR3 is CAGRGGTFLNTEAFF. The CDR3 DNA sequence: TGCGCCGGGAGGGGGGGGACCTTTCTGAACACTGAAGCTTTCTTT.

The chain links TRBV5-1 to TRBJ1-1; the match to TRBD1 covers 7 bases. Germline V CDR1 and CDR2: SGHRS, YFSETQ. The CDR3 is 13 residues long. J lost 12 bases, V lost 0 bases, and 8 bases had no gene match. The CDR3 protein is CASSLEGQVVTFF. The CDR3 bases are TGCGCCAGCAGCTTGGAAGGACAGGTAGTGACTTTCTTT.

V and J are TRBV2 and TRBJ1-1; 8 nucleotides align to TRBD1. This CDR3 spans 15 amino acids. Germline lookup yields CDR1 SNHLY and CDR2 FYNNEI. The ends lost 6 bases at V and 1 base at J; junction bases unmatched: 7. CDR3 in DNA: TGTGCCAGCAGGATAGACAGGGGCAAGAACACTGAAGCTTTCTTT. It encodes CASRIDRGKNTEAFF.

This clone was seen once. The chain recombines TRBV20-1 with TRBJ2-7; D is undetermined. Germline CDR1 and CDR2: DFQATT and SNEGSKA (reference sequence). V lost 3 bases to trimming and J lost 5 bases, with 8 bases between them. The CDR3 loop spans 11 amino acids. CDR3 coding DNA: TGCAGTGCTAGTAGGCTAGACGAGCAGTACTTC. It translates to CSASRLDEQYF.

This chain links TRBV6-1 with TRBJ2-7; 9 bases agree with TRBD1. This CDR3 has 17 amino acids. CDR1 and CDR2 from the germline V gene are MNHNS and SASEGT. Trimming removed 0 bases from V and 3 bases from J; junction bases left unmatched: 9. The chain's CDR3 is CASSEAVGGQGLYEQYF. Written as DNA, the CDR3 is TGTGCCAGCAGTGAAGCGGTCGGGGGACAGGGTCTCTACGAGCAGTACTTC.

This clone was seen just once. V is TRBV27 and J is TRBJ1-5; 7 bases align to TRBD1. Losses at the gene ends were 3 bases for V and 5 bases for J; bases not matched to a gene: 10. Germline CDR1 is MNHEY and CDR2 is SMNVEV (reference sequence). The CDR3 has 16 residues. This CDR3 reads CASSFHRGERDQPQHF. CDR3 nucleotides: TGTGCCAGCAGTTTCCACAGGGGTGAAAGGGATCAGCCCCAGCATTTT.

The V gene is TRBV27, the J gene TRBJ2-5, with D possibly being TRBD2 (5 bases). The CDR3 has 16 amino acids. Deletions cut 2 bases from V and 3 bases from J, with 16 bases between. Germline values: CDR1 MNHEY, CDR2 SMNVEV (reference sequence). As DNA, the CDR3 is TGTGCCAGCAGTTTAGGACTCCCTATTAGGGAAGAGACCCAGTACTTC. This sequence encodes CASSLGLPIREETQYF.

The chain couples TRBV5-6 to TRBJ1-6; 9 bases map to TRBD1. Germline values: CDR1 SGHDT, CDR2 YYEEEE. With V trimmed by 2 bases and J by 7 bases, 13 bases remained unmatched. The CDR3 is made up of 18 amino acids. The CDR3, as DNA: TGTGCCAGCAGCTTATTTGGCGGGGGACAGGGCGGGAATTCACCCCTCCACTTT. Amino acid sequence: CASSLFGGGQGGNSPLHF.

This clone has a handful of counts. V usage is TRBV6-2 or TRBV6-3 and J usage is TRBJ2-3; 10 nucleotides align to TRBD1. The germline V gene encodes CDR1 MNHEY and CDR2 SVGEGT. The V gene end was trimmed by 4 bases and the J gene end by 3 bases; junction bases not matched to a gene: 1. The CDR3 totals 14 residues. Here the CDR3 reads CASSSGQGTDTQYF. CDR3 bases: TGTGCCAGCAGTTCGGGACAGGGGACAGATACGCAGTATTTT.

The chain couples TRBV2 to TRBJ1-2; a weak D match, TRBD1 (6 bases). Germline V gene data show CDR1 as SNHLY and CDR2 as FYNNEI. This CDR3 is 14 amino acids long. Trimming removed 3 bases at V and 3 bases at J, with 11 bases between. The CDR3 DNA reads TGTGCCAGCAGTGAGCAGGGGTACGACTATGGCTACACCTTC. It encodes CASSEQGYDYGYTF.

The rearrangement links TRBV15 to TRBJ2-1, with 13 bases lining up with TRBD2. The CDR3 is made up of 15 amino acids. Germline CDR1 reads LNHNV; CDR2 reads YYDKDF (reference sequence). V was clipped by 4 bases and J by 8 bases; unmatched bases: 5. This CDR3 is CATSTGLAGAYEQFF. The CDR3 DNA reads TGTGCCACCAGCACCGGACTAGCGGGAGCTTATGAGCAGTTCTTC.

This clone was observed a single time. The rearrangement joins TRBV3-1 (or the pseudogene TRBV3-2) to TRBJ1-3, with D perhaps matching TRBD1 (6 bases). The CDR3 is 15 amino acids. CDR1 and CDR2 (germline): LGHDT, YNNKEL (reference sequence). Trimming shortened V by 0 bases and J by 2 bases, and 8 bases separated the two germline ends. CDR3 DNA: TGTGCCAGCAGCCAAGATACAGGGACTGGAAACACCATATATTTT. The encoded protein is CASSQDTGTGNTIYF.

The rearrangement links TRBV7-2 to TRBJ2-7; 10 nucleotides agree with TRBD2. With V trimmed by 5 bases and J by 2 bases, 9 bases remained unmatched. This CDR3 is built from 16 residues. Germline-derived CDR1 and CDR2 are SGHTA and FQGNSA. The CDR3 sequence is CASSLSRLAGTYEQYF. Written as DNA, the CDR3 is TGTGCCAGCAGCCTTAGTCGACTAGCGGGCACCTACGAGCAGTACTTC.

The chain carries TRBV27 and TRBJ2-1; 14 bases match TRBD2. The CDR3 extends over 16 amino acids. Germline V gene data show CDR1 as MNHEY and CDR2 as SMNVEV (reference sequence). The V and J ends lost 6 bases and 5 bases, in that order; junction bases with no gene match: 6. This CDR3 is CASRGLAGVSNNEQFF. The CDR3 bases are TGTGCCAGCAGGGGACTAGCGGGGGTCTCGAACAATGAGCAGTTCTTC.

This chain uses TRBV2 with TRBJ2-7; tentatively, D is TRBD1 (5 bases). V lost 4 bases, J lost 8 bases, and 9 bases lay in between. This CDR3 is 11 amino acids long. Germline loops: CDR1 SNHLY, CDR2 FYNNEI. For the CDR3, the DNA is TGTGCCAGCAGTGGGACAACGAAGCAGTACTTC. Translating it yields CASSGTTKQYF.

The rearrangement uses TRBV5-1 and TRBJ1-4; D remains unclear. The CDR3 consists of 13 residues. Trimming cost V 0 bases and J 8 bases, with 8 bases left between them. From germline, CDR1 is SGHRS and CDR2 YFSETQ. CDR3 region: CASSLGQEEKLFF. The CDR3 bases are TGCGCCAGCAGCTTGGGGCAAGAAGAAAAACTGTTTTTT.

In this sample, this clone turned up once. V usage is TRBV5-5 and J usage is TRBJ2-1, with 7 bases that match TRBD1. V was clipped by 0 bases and J by 7 bases; unmatched bases: 7. The germline V gene has CDR1 SGHKS and CDR2 YYEKEE (reference sequence). The CDR3 sequence is 15 residues long. The CDR3 region is CASSLGQGITNEQFF. CDR3 DNA sequence: TGTGCCAGCAGCTTGGGACAGGGAATAACAAATGAGCAGTTCTTC.